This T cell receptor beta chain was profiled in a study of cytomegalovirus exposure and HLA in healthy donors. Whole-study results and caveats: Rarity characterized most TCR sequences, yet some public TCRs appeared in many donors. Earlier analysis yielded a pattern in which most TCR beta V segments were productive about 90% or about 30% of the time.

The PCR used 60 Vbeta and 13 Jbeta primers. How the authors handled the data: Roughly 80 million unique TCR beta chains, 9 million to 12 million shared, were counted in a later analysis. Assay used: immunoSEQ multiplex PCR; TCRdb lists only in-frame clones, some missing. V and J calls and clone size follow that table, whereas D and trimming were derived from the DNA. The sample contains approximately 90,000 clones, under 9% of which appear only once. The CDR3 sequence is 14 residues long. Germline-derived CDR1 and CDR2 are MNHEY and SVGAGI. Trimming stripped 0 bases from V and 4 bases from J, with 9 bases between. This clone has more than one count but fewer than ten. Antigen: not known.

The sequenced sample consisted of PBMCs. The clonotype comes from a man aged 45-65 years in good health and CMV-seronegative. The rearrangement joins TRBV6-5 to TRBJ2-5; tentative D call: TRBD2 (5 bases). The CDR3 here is CASSYSGRGETQYF. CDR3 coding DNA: TGTGCCAGCAGTTACTCAGGGAGAGGAGAGACCCAGTACTTC.